The 26 T cell receptor beta chains below all came from one sample that was sequenced in a study of shared clonotypes between healthy human individuals. Naive CD8 cells were CD45RO-negative, positively selected for CCR7, excluding terminally differentiated effector memory CD45RA+ cells. Using immunoSEQ multiplex PCR, the repertoire was profiled, and TCRdb retains in-frame clones only, with some absent. The data contain 2 million to 2.5 million clones, over 85% of them singletons. Sequencing used naive CD8+ T cells sorted from blood. The receptors derive from a man younger than 35 in good health.

The rearrangement uses TRBV11-2 and TRBJ2-5; unclear D gene. V was cut by 3 bases and J by 3 bases, with 11 bases left in between. Germline values: CDR1 SGHAT, CDR2 FQNNGV. The CDR3 loop spans 14 amino acids. DNA for the CDR3: TGTGCCAGCAGCTTCGCTCAGCGAAAAGAGACCCAGTACTTC. Its protein is CASSFAQRKETQYF.

The chain couples TRBV27 to TRBJ2-1, with 12 positions matching TRBD2. The CDR3 length is 17 residues. With 1 base clipped from V and 5 bases from J, the junction kept 6 bases outside the gene matches. The germline V gene has CDR1 MNHEY and CDR2 SMNVEV (reference sequence). Here the CDR3 DNA reads TGTGCCAGCAGTTTATGGTCTAGCGGGGGGGTAGACAATGAGCAGTTCTTC. This gives the protein CASSLWSSGGVDNEQFF.

The chain combines TRBV4-1 with TRBJ2-7; 8 positions agree with TRBD1. This CDR3 comprises 14 residues. Germline CDR1 is MGHRA and CDR2 is YSYEKL. Germline trimming cut 3 bases from V and 1 base from J; bases unmatched to any gene: 2. The DNA of the CDR3 is TGCGCCAGCAGCCAGACAGGGGAATCCTACGAGCAGTACTTC. Its translation: CASSQTGESYEQYF.

CDR3 residues: CASSLFPGQGYEQYF. CDR3 DNA: TGTGCCAGCAGCTTATTTCCAGGACAGGGGTACGAGCAGTACTTC. The V call is TRBV7-3, the J call TRBJ2-7, with 9 positions matching TRBD1. The CDR3 runs 15 residues. The germline gives CDR1 SGHTA, CDR2 FQGTGA. Trimming removed 2 bases from V and 4 bases from J; junction bases left unmatched: 6.

This chain's CDR3 is CASSIMTGSDTEAFF. CDR3 nucleotides: TGTGCCAGCAGCATAATGACAGGGAGCGACACTGAAGCTTTCTTT. The chain is built from TRBV7-9 and TRBJ1-1; 7 bases fit TRBD1. The CDR3 length is 15 residues. The trim removed 5 bases at V and 3 bases at J, leaving 9 bases unmatched. Germline CDR1 and CDR2: SEHNR and FQNEAQ (reference sequence).

The J gene is TRBJ2-7, the V gene TRBV7-8; 8 bases line up with TRBD1. The CDR3 totals 16 residues. Trimming took 5 bases from V and 2 from J; bases not matched to a gene: 11. Germline values: CDR1 SGHVS, CDR2 FQNEAQ. The CDR3 loop is CASSPENRGVPYEQYF. The CDR3 DNA sequence: TGTGCCAGCAGCCCAGAGAACAGGGGGGTTCCCTACGAGCAGTACTTC.

The DNA of the CDR3 is TGTGCCAGCAGCCCGGGACTAGCGGGAGTTGAAGAGACCCAGTACTTC. The encoded protein is CASSPGLAGVEETQYF. This chain joins TRBV5-4 and TRBJ2-5; 14 positions match TRBD2. CDR1 and CDR2 (germline): SGHNT, YYREEE (reference sequence). Trimming cost V 4 bases and J 3 bases; bases outside gene matches: 5. The CDR3 consists of 16 residues.

The chain joins TRBV21-1 to TRBJ2-7. TRBV21-1 is designated a pseudogene. This CDR3 is 21 amino acids long. The CDR3 bases are TGTGCCAGCAGCAAATCCGAGAAGGTTCGTAAAGGAAGAGGGGAGATCTACGAGCAGTACTTC. Amino acid sequence: CASSKSEKVRKGRGEIYEQYF.

This chain joins TRBV2 and TRBJ1-5; 7 nucleotides match TRBD1. After removal of 3 bases from V and 0 bases from J, the junction contained 2 bases not matched to a gene. Germline values: CDR1 SNHLY, CDR2 FYNNEI. The CDR3 spans 15 residues. Here the CDR3 DNA reads TGTGCCAGCAGTGAGGGACAGTTTAGCAATCAGCCCCAGCATTTT. Protein sequence: CASSEGQFSNQPQHF. The whole variable domain, remainder taken from reference TRBV2 and TRBJ1-5, is EPEVTQTPSHQVTQMGQEVILRCVPISNHLYFYWYRQILGQKVEFLVSFYNNEISEKSEIFDDQFSVERPDGSNFTLKIRSTKLEDSAMYFCASSEGQFSNQPQHFGDGTRLSIL.

The chain combines TRBV4-3 with TRBJ2-7; D is ambiguous. This CDR3 region has 16 residues. Trimming stripped 0 bases from V and 0 bases from J, with 12 bases between. Germline loops: CDR1 LGHNA, CDR2 YSLEER. The CDR3 bases are TGCGCCAGCAGCCAAGAATTAAAGCCGAGCTCCTACGAGCAGTACTTC. It encodes CASSQELKPSSYEQYF.

The chain carries TRBV19 and TRBJ1-2; D call uncertain. The CDR3 loop spans 17 amino acids. V lost 4 bases and J lost 5, with 23 bases in between. Germline values: CDR1 LNHDA, CDR2 SQIVND (reference sequence). The CDR3 region is CASSTLLPLTSSYGYTF. CDR3 coding DNA: TGTGCCAGTAGTACGCTCCTACCCCTTACAAGTTCATATGGCTACACCTTC.

The chain combines TRBV5-1 with TRBJ1-4; 10 nucleotides agree with TRBD1. The V and J ends lost 1 base and 8 bases, in that order; junction bases with no gene match: 5. The CDR3 is 15 residues long. Germline CDR1 SGHRS, CDR2 YFSETQ. The CDR3 DNA is TGCGCCAGCAGCTTGCGGGGGACAGGGGTCGAAAAACTGTTTTTT. Translation: CASSLRGTGVEKLFF.

This clone was seen just once. This chain connects TRBV13 to TRBJ2-5; D possibly corresponds to TRBD1 (6 bases). Per germline, CDR1 PRHDT and CDR2 FYEKMQ (reference sequence). The V gene lost 2 bases and the J gene lost 1 base, with 8 bases spanning the gap. The CDR3 is made up of 14 amino acids. The CDR3 sequence: CASSLIGGQETQYF. The DNA for the CDR3 is TGTGCCAGCAGCTTAATAGGGGGCCAAGAGACCCAGTACTTC.

A word on this clone: Additional DNA sequences in this sample encode the identical CDR3. This chain joins TRBV6-1 and TRBJ1-2; D is uncertain. CDR3 size: 13 residues. Germline V gene sequence: CDR1 MNHNS, CDR2 SASEGT. The ends were cut back, 3 bases at V and 5 bases at J, with 10 bases in the middle. CDR3 protein: CASSEGVGYGYTF. CDR3 DNA sequence: TGTGCCAGCAGTGAGGGCGTTGGATATGGCTACACCTTC.

This chain joins TRBV5-1 and TRBJ2-2, with 14 bases identical to TRBD2. The ends lost 4 bases at V and 4 bases at J; junction bases unmatched: 3. Germline loops: CDR1 SGHRS, CDR2 YFSETQ. The CDR3 spans 16 residues. CDR3 in amino acids: CASSAGLAGVTGELFF. The DNA of the CDR3 is TGCGCCAGCAGCGCGGGACTAGCGGGGGTCACCGGGGAGCTGTTTTTT.

Details on this clone: This same CDR3 is encoded by further DNA sequences in the sample. The chain joins TRBV4-1 to TRBJ2-7; the D is unclear. V dropped 0 bases and J dropped 4 bases, with 7 bases sitting between them. Germline V gene lookup returns CDR1 MGHRA and CDR2 YSYEKL. The CDR3 sequence is 13 residues long. In DNA, the CDR3 is TGCGCCAGCAGCCAAGATCCGCAGTACGAGCAGTACTTC. Protein sequence: CASSQDPQYEQYF.

The chain employs TRBV7-9 and TRBJ2-7; D not certain. Trimming pared 0 bases from V and 6 bases from J, leaving 12 bases between. This CDR3 is 14 amino acids long. Germline V lookup: CDR1 SEHNR, CDR2 FQNEAQ (reference sequence). The DNA of the CDR3 is TGTGCCAGCAGCTTAGCCTCCGGTACCGCCGAGCAGTACTTC. As protein: CASSLASGTAEQYF. The full variable domain, with the rest looked up from reference TRBV7-9 and TRBJ2-7, is DTGVSQNPRHKITKRGQNVTFRCDPISEHNRLYWYRQTLGQGPEFLTYFQNEAQLEKSRLLSDRFSAERPKGSFSTLEIQRTEQGDSAMYLCASSLASGTAEQYFGPGTRLTVT.

This chain links TRBV4-3 with TRBJ2-2; 8 bases are a match to TRBD1. The CDR3 extends over 16 amino acids. After removal of 2 bases from V and 6 bases from J, the junction contained 8 bases not matched to a gene. Germline V gene sequence: CDR1 LGHNA, CDR2 YSLEER. The CDR3 region has the DNA TGCGCCAGCAGCCAATCAGCGGACAGGGCGGCCGGGGAGCTGTTTTTT. Translated: CASSQSADRAAGELFF.

V gene TRBV19 combines with J gene TRBJ2-7; maybe TRBD1 (6 bases). The CDR3 runs 13 residues. V lost 5 bases and J 3 bases, leaving 11 bases between the germline ends. Germline CDR1 and CDR2: LNHDA and SQIVND (reference sequence). The CDR3 nucleotides are TGTGCCAGTAGTTTCGGACAGCGCTACGAGCAGTACTTC. The encoded protein is CASSFGQRYEQYF. Based on the CDR3 plus reference TRBV19 and TRBJ2-7, the full variable domain is DGGITQSPKYLFRKEGQNVTLSCEQNLNHDAMYWYRQDPGQGLRLIYYSQIVNDFQKGDIAEGYSVSREKKESFPLTVTSAQKNPTAFYLCASSFGQRYEQYFGPGTRLTVT.

The count of this clone is one. The chain is built from TRBV29-1 and TRBJ2-1; TRBD2 is a possible D gene (6 bases). Germline loops: CDR1 SQVTM, CDR2 ANQGSEA. V was cut by 7 bases and J by 0 bases, with 13 bases left in between. The CDR3 runs to 14 residues. The CDR3 here is CSAGDGSSYNEQFF. In DNA, the CDR3 is TGCAGCGCGGGGGACGGGAGCTCCTACAATGAGCAGTTCTTC.

This chain uses TRBV7-8 with TRBJ2-7; 7 bases fit TRBD2. This CDR3 contains 17 residues. V lost 1 base to trimming and J lost 4 bases; unmatched junction nucleotides: 13. CDR1 is SGHVS and CDR2 is FQNEAQ in the germline V gene. CDR3 sequence reads: CASSLGTGGLGTYEQYF. In nucleotides, the CDR3 is TGTGCCAGCAGCTTAGGTACGGGAGGCCTCGGTACTTACGAGCAGTACTTC.

The rearrangement uses TRBV23-1 and TRBJ2-7; D unclear. TRBV23-1 is treated as an ORF (open reading frame) with a function not yet certain. V lost 1 base, J lost 2 bases, and 12 bases lay in between. The CDR3 totals 15 residues. The CDR3 bases are TGCGCCAGCAGTCAATTCCCTACCTCGACCTACGAGCAGTACTTC. Translated, it gives CASSQFPTSTYEQYF.

This clone has just one count. The chain is built from TRBV14 and TRBJ2-7; D ambiguous. The CDR3 extends over 15 amino acids. V lost 0 bases and J 0 bases, leaving 9 bases between the germline ends. Germline assignment: CDR1 SGHDN and CDR2 FVKESK. CDR3 region: CASSQEPISSYEQYF. CDR3 DNA sequence: TGTGCCAGCAGCCAAGAGCCTATCAGCTCCTACGAGCAGTACTTC.

Notes on this clone: Other DNA sequences in this specimen translate into the identical CDR3. CDR3 coding DNA: TGTGCCAGCAGCGTAGGGGGGGACAGTTACTACGAGCAGTACTTC. The encoded protein is CASSVGGDSYYEQYF. The chain recombines TRBV9 with TRBJ2-7, with D possibly TRBD1 on 7 matching bases. Germline V gene sequence: CDR1 SGDLS, CDR2 YYNGEE. Trimming pared 0 bases from V and 3 bases from J, leaving 13 bases between. The CDR3 runs to 15 residues.

J is TRBJ2-1 and V is TRBV4-1; unclear D gene. Germline values: CDR1 MGHRA, CDR2 YSYEKL. Trimming cost V 5 bases and J 6 bases, with 11 bases left between them. This CDR3 contains 13 residues. The CDR3 reads CASSLAPPNEQFF. The CDR3 nucleotides read TGCGCCAGCAGCTTGGCCCCTCCCAATGAGCAGTTCTTC.

This chain uses TRBV27 with TRBJ2-1; unclear D gene. The CDR3 extends over 15 amino acids. The V and J ends lost 3 bases and 1 base respectively, with 10 bases between them. Per the germline V gene, CDR1 is MNHEY and CDR2 is SMNVEV (reference sequence). The CDR3 region is CASSFSGRSYNEQFF. For the CDR3, the DNA is TGTGCCAGCAGTTTTTCGGGTAGATCCTACAATGAGCAGTTCTTC.